What follows are 20 T cell receptor beta chains derived from one specimen sequenced in a study of cytomegalovirus exposure and HLA in healthy donors. The table came from immunoSEQ multiplex PCR; TCRdb's copy has only in-frame clones and leaves some out. The sample comprises approximately 280,000 clones, 80% to 90% of which are singletons, and about 1% rests with the top ten. Sequenced material: PBMCs. These receptor sequences come from a woman between 18 and 29 years old in good health and CMV-seronegative.

The chain joins TRBV6-6 to TRBJ2-7; TRBD1 agrees at 7 bases. The ends lost 4 bases at V and 2 bases at J; junction bases unmatched: 5. The germline CDR1 and CDR2 sequences are MNHNY and SVGAGI (reference sequence). The CDR3 has 14 amino acids. CDR3 sequence: CASSFGQETYEQYF. Written as DNA, the CDR3 is TGTGCCAGCAGTTTTGGACAGGAAACCTACGAGCAGTACTTC.

V gene TRBV10-3 combines with J gene TRBJ1-2, with 9 bases fitting TRBD1. V lost 7 bases, J lost 7 bases, and 7 bases stayed unmatched. This CDR3 has 13 residues. Per the germline V gene, CDR1 is ENHRY and CDR2 is SYGVKD. The CDR3 loop reads CAINPDRGSGYTF. CDR3 in DNA: TGTGCCATCAACCCGGACAGGGGTAGTGGCTACACCTTC.

This clone came up once. The chain combines TRBV5-1 with TRBJ2-3; D ambiguous. Germline CDR1 and CDR2: SGHRS and YFSETQ. Trimming removed 0 bases at V and 6 bases at J, with 8 bases between. The CDR3 totals 13 residues. This CDR3 is CASSLVVTDTQYF. The CDR3 bases are TGCGCCAGCAGCTTGGTCGTCACTGATACGCAGTATTTT.

The chain uses TRBV6-4 and TRBJ2-1; 10 bases map to TRBD2. The CDR3 length is 15 residues. The trim removed 3 bases at V and 4 bases at J, leaving 3 bases unmatched. The germline gives CDR1 MRHNA, CDR2 SNTAGT. The DNA for the CDR3 is TGTGCCAGCAGTGAAGCTAGCGGGAGTTACAATGAGCAGTTCTTC. It specifies CASSEASGSYNEQFF.

V usage is TRBV19 and J usage is TRBJ2-7, with a weak D call TRBD1 (6 bases). The CDR3 spans 15 residues. The V and J ends lost 0 bases and 1 base respectively, with 10 bases between them. CDR1 and CDR2 from the germline V gene are LNHDA and SQIVND (reference sequence). The CDR3, as DNA: TGTGCCAGTAGTATAGAGACAGGAGTTTCCTACGAGCAGTACTTC. It specifies CASSIETGVSYEQYF.

This clone came up once. CDR3 DNA sequence: TGTGCCAGTAGTATGGTTTTGGGCGATGAAGCTTTCTTT. Encoded protein: CASSMVLGDEAFF. The J gene is TRBJ1-1, the V gene TRBV19; D not resolved. V lost 3 bases and J 7 bases, leaving 12 bases between the germline ends. Germline V lookup: CDR1 LNHDA, CDR2 SQIVND (reference sequence). The CDR3 consists of 13 residues.

The gene calls are TRBV7-9 and TRBJ1-6; D may be TRBD1 (6 bases). This CDR3 has 17 residues. Trimming took off 1 base at V and 5 bases at J, with 15 bases between the two ends. Germline assignment: CDR1 SEHNR and CDR2 FQNEAQ (reference sequence). CDR3 in amino acids: CASSLGPEGDNNSPLHF. The CDR3, as DNA: TGTGCCAGCAGCTTAGGCCCCGAGGGGGATAATAATTCACCCCTCCACTTT.

The chain recombines TRBV11-2 with TRBJ1-5, with D tentatively TRBD1 (6 bases). Germline loops: CDR1 SGHAT, CDR2 FQNNGV. V was pared by 5 bases and J by 5 bases, with 16 bases between. This CDR3 spans 15 amino acids. The CDR3 spells CASSRSSQGHQPQHF. DNA of the CDR3: TGTGCCAGCAGCCGATCCAGCCAGGGGCATCAGCCCCAGCATTTT.

The chain combines TRBV29-1 with TRBJ2-2, with D possibly TRBD1 on 6 matching bases. V lost 7 bases, J lost 0 bases, and 12 bases lay in between. This CDR3 has 14 amino acids. In germline, CDR1 is SQVTM, CDR2 ANQGSEA. The DNA for the CDR3 is TGCAGCGGCCTAGGGACATCGAACACCGGGGAGCTGTTTTTT. This sequence encodes CSGLGTSNTGELFF.

The chain combines TRBV11-3 with TRBJ2-5; 9 bases are a match to TRBD2. J lost 5 bases, V lost 5 bases, and 9 bases had no gene match. The CDR3 length is 15 residues. Germline loops: CDR1 SGHNT, CDR2 YENEEA. The CDR3 DNA sequence: TGTGCCAGCAGCCCCCTAGCGGGAAGTGGGGAGACCCAGTACTTC. It specifies CASSPLAGSGETQYF.

The V call is TRBV20-1, the J call TRBJ2-7; no reliable D call. V lost 3 bases to trimming and J lost 9 bases, with 12 bases between them. Germline values: CDR1 DFQATT, CDR2 SNEGSKA (reference sequence). CDR3 length: 11 residues. The CDR3 DNA follows: TGCAGTGCTAGTTGGTTAACTCGGCAGTACTTC. Translating it yields CSASWLTRQYF.

This chain uses TRBV2 with TRBJ2-2, with 7 bases fitting TRBD1. The CDR3 has 15 amino acids. The V gene end was trimmed by 4 bases and the J gene end by 7 bases; junction bases not matched to a gene: 9. CDR1 and CDR2 from the germline V gene are SNHLY and FYNNEI. The CDR3 DNA is TGTGCCAGCAGTGGGGGACAGCTTTGGGGCGGGGAGCTGTTTTTT. This sequence encodes CASSGGQLWGGELFF.

This clone came up many times. Written as DNA, the CDR3 is TGCGCCAGCAGCACCTCGGAGGATACGCAGTATTTT. Amino acid sequence: CASSTSEDTQYF. This rearrangement joins TRBV5-1 to TRBJ2-3; unclear D gene. Germline-derived CDR1 and CDR2 are SGHRS and YFSETQ. Trimming cost V 4 bases and J 6 bases, with 9 bases left between them. The length of the CDR3 is 12 residues.

CDR3 DNA: TGTGCCACCAGCAGAGATAGCCTCTATGGCTACACCTTC. Translating gives CATSRDSLYGYTF. V and J are TRBV15 and TRBJ1-2; D call uncertain. With 0 bases removed from V and 4 bases from J, the gap between germline ends came to 6 bases. Germline lookup yields CDR1 LNHNV and CDR2 YYDKDF (reference sequence). The CDR3 runs 13 residues.

The chain joins TRBV19 to TRBJ1-5, with no clear D. V lost 4 bases and J lost 3, with 10 bases in between. This CDR3 is 14 amino acids long. The V gene's germline CDR1 is LNHDA and CDR2 SQIVND (reference sequence). CDR3 sequence: CASSTEGYNQPQHF. Written as DNA, the CDR3 is TGTGCCAGTAGTACCGAGGGTTACAATCAGCCCCAGCATTTT.

The V call is TRBV25-1, the J call TRBJ2-5, with a weak D call TRBD2 (7 bases). The CDR3 consists of 18 residues. Per germline, CDR1 MGHDK and CDR2 SYGVNS. The V end was cut by 3 bases, the J end by 5 bases, with 25 bases between. The DNA for the CDR3 is TGTGCCAGCAGTGACTTCCGCGGGGGCGTTCGTCCCAGGGAGACCCAGTACTTC. Translation gives CASSDFRGGVRPRETQYF.

This clone showed up just a few times. J is TRBJ1-3 and V is TRBV19; no clear D. V was cut by 0 bases and J by 0 bases, with 9 bases left in between. CDR1 is LNHDA and CDR2 is SQIVND in the germline V gene (reference sequence). This CDR3 region has 16 residues. The CDR3 DNA is TGTGCCAGTAGTATAGATCACACAGCCTCTGGAAACACCATATATTTT. Translation gives CASSIDHTASGNTIYF.

The chain employs TRBV7-9 and TRBJ1-2; 7 bases match TRBD1. The CDR3 sequence is 15 residues long. Trimming removed 3 bases from V and 1 base from J; junction bases left unmatched: 5. Looked up from germline, CDR1 is SEHNR and CDR2 is FQNEAQ (reference sequence). The CDR3 DNA follows: TGTGCCAGCAGCTTGGGACAGAATTTTAACTATGGCTACACCTTC. Its translation is CASSLGQNFNYGYTF.

This clone is a singleton in its sample. This chain joins TRBV5-1 and TRBJ2-1; 13 positions agree with TRBD2. V lost 0 bases to trimming and J lost 2 bases; unmatched junction nucleotides: 5. The CDR3 is 18 residues long. Per the germline V gene, CDR1 is SGHRS and CDR2 is YFSETQ. The CDR3 coding sequence is TGCGCCAGCAGCTTGGCCTGGGGGACTAGCGGGGCCTACAATGAGCAGTTCTTC. The encoded protein is CASSLAWGTSGAYNEQFF. The variable domain in full, with the rest retrieved from reference TRBV5-1 and TRBJ2-1, is KAGVTQTPRYLIKTRGQQVTLSCSPISGHRSVSWYQQTPGQGLQFLFEYFSETQRNKGNFPGRFSGRQFSNSRSEMNVSTLELGDSALYLCASSLAWGTSGAYNEQFFGPGTRLTVL.

The chain employs TRBV25-1 and TRBJ2-1; D not resolved. Germline V gives CDR1 MGHDK, CDR2 SYGVNS. CDR3 length: 12 residues. V dropped 7 bases and J dropped 3 bases, with 7 bases sitting between them. CDR3 nucleotides: TGTGCCAGCAACAATCACTACAATGAGCAGTTCTTC. Translated: CASNNHYNEQFF.